The subject of this entry is one T cell receptor beta chain. This sample stems from a study of blood T cell repertoires in COVID-19. Assay: immunoSEQ multiplex PCR; the TCRdb copy retains only in-frame clones and omits some. The sample yields 60,000 to 65,000 clones, around 82% seen once. The clonotype was recovered from a man in his 60s with COVID-19, enrolled during active disease. Specimen: peripheral blood.

The CDR3, as DNA: TGTGCCAGCAGTGACAGGGGGCTGACTAATGAAAAACTGTTTTTT. This translates into CASSDRGLTNEKLFF. This chain connects TRBV2 to TRBJ1-4, with 8 bases lining up with TRBD1. The CDR3 covers 15 residues. Germline V lookup: CDR1 SNHLY, CDR2 FYNNEI. V dropped 3 bases and J dropped 2; count of bases not matched to a gene: 2.